The TCR beta chain under discussion was sequenced for a study of blood T cell repertoires in COVID-19. Study-wide context: The cDNA or gDNA used as material had been derived from T cells, B-cell-depleted T cells, or PBMCs.

Trimming shortened V by 0 bases and J by 6 bases, and 8 bases separated the two germline ends. Germline V gene sequence: CDR1 SGHAT, CDR2 FQNNGV. The length of the CDR3 is 14 residues. Per the authors' pipeline: Amplification of reference gene primers was used by the study to estimate nucleated cell counts. Sequenced by immunoSEQ multiplex PCR; TCRdb stores in-frame clones only, minus some. V and J calls plus clone size are reproduced from that table; the DNA served to infer D and trimming. The top ten hold 4.5% to 6% of the sample, which has a few hundred thousand clones, around four fifths seen once.

This receptor was obtained from a woman in her fifties or sixties who had recovered from COVID-19. Source material: peripheral blood. This chain links TRBV11-2 with TRBJ2-2; D is unresolved. The DNA for the CDR3 is TGTGCCAGCAGCTTAGAACGGGTACCCGGGGAGCTGTTTTTT. Translation: CASSLERVPGELFF.